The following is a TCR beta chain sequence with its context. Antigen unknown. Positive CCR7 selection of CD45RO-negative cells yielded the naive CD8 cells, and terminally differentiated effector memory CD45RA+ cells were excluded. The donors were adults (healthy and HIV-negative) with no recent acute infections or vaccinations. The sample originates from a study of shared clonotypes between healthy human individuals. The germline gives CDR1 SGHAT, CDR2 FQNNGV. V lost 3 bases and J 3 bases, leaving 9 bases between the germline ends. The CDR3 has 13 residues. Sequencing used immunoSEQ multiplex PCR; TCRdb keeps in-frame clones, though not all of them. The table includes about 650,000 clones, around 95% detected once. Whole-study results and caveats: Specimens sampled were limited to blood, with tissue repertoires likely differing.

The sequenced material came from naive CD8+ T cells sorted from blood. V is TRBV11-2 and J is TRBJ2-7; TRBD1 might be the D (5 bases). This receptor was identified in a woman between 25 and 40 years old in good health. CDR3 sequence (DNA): TGTGCCAGCAGCTTCCAGGGTGGCTACGAGCAGTACTTC. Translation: CASSFQGGYEQYF.